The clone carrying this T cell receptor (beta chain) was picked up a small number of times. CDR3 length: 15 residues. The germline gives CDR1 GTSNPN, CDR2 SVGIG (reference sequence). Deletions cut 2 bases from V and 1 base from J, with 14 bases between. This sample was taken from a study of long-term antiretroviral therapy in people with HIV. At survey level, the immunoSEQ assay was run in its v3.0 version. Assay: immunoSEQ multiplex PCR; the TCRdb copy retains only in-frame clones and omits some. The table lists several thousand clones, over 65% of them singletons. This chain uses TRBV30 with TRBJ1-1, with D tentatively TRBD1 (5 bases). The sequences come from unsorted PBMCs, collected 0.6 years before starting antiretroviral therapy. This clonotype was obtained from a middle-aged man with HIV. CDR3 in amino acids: CAWSPLAGSNTEAFF. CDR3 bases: TGTGCCTGGAGTCCACTGGCAGGGTCGAACACTGAAGCTTTCTTT.